The 2 T cell receptor beta chains below all came from one sample that was sequenced in a study of T cell changes during pregnancy in multiple sclerosis (dated by TCRdb to between 2018 and 2021). Libraries were prepared through the immunoSEQ multiplex PCR assay. Sourced from immuneACCESS, this table was stored by TCRdb with only in-frame sequences that have V and J called. A share of the clones is absent; for the studies checked, an unresolved V gene accounts for under half, and the remainder has no known explanation. A total of some 33,000 clones appear in this sample, roughly nine tenths of them only once. Together, the top ten hold about 3.7% of the sample. The material sequenced was CD8+ T cells from peripheral blood mononuclear cells, taken in the second trimester of pregnancy. The receptor source for this set is a female donor in good health, enrolled as a control in a pregnancy study.

This clone was counted once. V and J are TRBV7-9 and TRBJ2-5; a possible D gene is TRBD1 (5 bases). V dropped 1 base and J dropped 2 bases, with 8 bases sitting between them. Germline CDR1 SEHNR, CDR2 FQNEAQ (reference sequence). The CDR3 totals 14 residues. CDR3 sequence: CASSLGGLQETQYF. The CDR3 DNA sequence: TGTGCCAGCAGCTTAGGGGGCCTTCAAGAGACCCAGTACTTC. The whole variable domain, remainder taken from reference TRBV7-9 and TRBJ2-5, is DTGVSQNPRHKITKRGQNVTFRCDPISEHNRLYWYRQTLGQGPEFLTYFQNEAQLEKSRLLSDRFSAERPKGSFSTLEIQRTEQGDSAMYLCASSLGGLQETQYFGPGTRLLVL.

In this sample, this clone turned up once. The chain has TRBV10-3 and TRBJ2-7; TRBD2 might be the D (6 bases). The CDR3 covers 13 residues. CDR1 and CDR2 (germline): ENHRY, SYGVKD. V shed 10 bases and J shed 1 base, with 14 bases lying between them. The CDR3 DNA reads TGTGCCAGCGGACCGGGGGATTCCTACGAGCAGTACTTC. Translation: CASGPGDSYEQYF.